This TCR beta chain was documented in a study of cytomegalovirus exposure and HLA in healthy donors. The study ran its PCR with 60 Vbeta and 13 Jbeta primers. The assay was immunoSEQ multiplex PCR, and TCRdb's table has in-frame clones only and misses some. The table includes around 190,000 clones, approximately 80% detected once. This CDR3 is built from 17 residues. With 4 bases clipped from V and 0 bases from J, the junction kept 12 bases outside the gene matches. Germline lookup yields CDR1 SGHDT and CDR2 YYEEEE. The sample comprised PBMCs. The origin of this receptor is a woman in her 30s in good health and CMV-seronegative. The chain carries TRBV5-6 and TRBJ2-7; 8 bases line up with TRBD2. The CDR3 DNA reads TGTGCCAGCAGCCCCGGGACTAGTCGCCTCAGCTCCTACGAGCAGTACTTC. It yields the protein CASSPGTSRLSSYEQYF.